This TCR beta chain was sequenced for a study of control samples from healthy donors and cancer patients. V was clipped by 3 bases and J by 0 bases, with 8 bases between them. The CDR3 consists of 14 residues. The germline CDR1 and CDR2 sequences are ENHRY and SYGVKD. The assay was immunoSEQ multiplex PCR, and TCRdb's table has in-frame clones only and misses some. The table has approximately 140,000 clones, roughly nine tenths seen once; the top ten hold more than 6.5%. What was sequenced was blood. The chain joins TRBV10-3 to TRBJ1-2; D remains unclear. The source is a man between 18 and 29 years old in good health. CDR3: CAISEINPNYGYTF. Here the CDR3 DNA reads TGTGCCATCAGTGAAATCAACCCTAACTATGGCTACACCTTC.